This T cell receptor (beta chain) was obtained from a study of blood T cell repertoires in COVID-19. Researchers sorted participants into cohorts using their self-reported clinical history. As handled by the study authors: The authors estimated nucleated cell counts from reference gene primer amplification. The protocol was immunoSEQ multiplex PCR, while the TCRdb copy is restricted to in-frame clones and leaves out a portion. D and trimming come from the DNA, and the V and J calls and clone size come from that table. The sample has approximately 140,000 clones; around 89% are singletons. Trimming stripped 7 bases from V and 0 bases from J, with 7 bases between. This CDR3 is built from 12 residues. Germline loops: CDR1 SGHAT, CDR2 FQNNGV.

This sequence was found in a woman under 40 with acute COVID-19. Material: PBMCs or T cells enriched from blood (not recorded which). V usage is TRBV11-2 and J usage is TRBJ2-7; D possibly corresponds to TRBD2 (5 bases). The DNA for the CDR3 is TGTGCCAGCATGACTATCTCCTACGAGCAGTACTTC. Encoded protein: CASMTISYEQYF. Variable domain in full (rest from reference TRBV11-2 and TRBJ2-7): EAGVAQSPRYKIIEKRQSVAFWCNPISGHATLYWYQQILGQGPKLLIQFQNNGVVDDSQLPKDRFSAERLKGVDSTLKIQPAKLEDSAVYLCASMTISYEQYFGPGTRLTVT.